Included here is one T cell receptor beta chain sequence, with context. This CDR3 is built from 11 residues. Trimming removed 7 bases from V and 8 bases from J; junction bases left unmatched: 4. From germline, CDR1 is MNHEY and CDR2 SVGAGI. The data stem from a study of blood T cell repertoires in COVID-19. Study-wide context: Sources were T cells, B-cell-depleted T cells, or PBMCs; the material itself was cDNA or gDNA.

Repertoires were generated with immunoSEQ multiplex PCR, while TCRdb's copy carries only in-frame clones and drops some. The table includes roughly 380,000 clones, 89% detected once. The sequenced material came from peripheral blood. The sequence was collected from a woman in her 40s with COVID-19, enrolled during active disease. The chain couples TRBV6-5 to TRBJ2-7, with 8 bases identical to TRBD1. The CDR3 nucleotides read TGTGCCAGCACGGACAGGGAAAAGCAGTACTTC. Its protein product is CASTDREKQYF.